This T cell receptor beta chain originates from a study of shared clonotypes between healthy human individuals. Study as a whole: Donor ages ranged 18 to 49 years: a couple of women, a few men.

CDR3 length: 16 amino acids. Trimming left V 0 bases short and J 0 bases short, with 11 bases between. The germline CDR1 and CDR2 sequences are SGHTS and YDEGEE. Produced via immunoSEQ multiplex PCR; TCRdb's table is partial and in-frame only. The profile shows a few million clones, approximately 95% of them singletons. The gene calls are TRBV5-8 and TRBJ2-3; tentatively, D is TRBD1 (5 bases). This receptor was taken from a man between 18 and 29 years old in good health. Sample: naive CD4+ T cells sorted from blood. Subset meaning: CD45RA+ positively selected. CDR3 amino acids: CASSLEGRASTDTQYF. CDR3 sequence (DNA): TGTGCCAGCAGCTTGGAGGGCAGGGCTAGCACAGATACGCAGTATTTT.